These 20 T cell receptor beta chains came from one sample sequenced in a study of OX40 agonist ivuxolimab in advanced cancers. Here immunoSEQ multiplex PCR was the method, and the copy in TCRdb shows in-frame clones only, minus some. In the table there are tens of thousands of clones, about 77% of which are singletons. Source: CD4+ or CD8+ T cells sorted from blood, taken in a trial of the OX40 agonist ivuxolimab. All receptors come from an adult with an advanced solid tumor such as melanoma, head and neck, liver or kidney cancer.

Relative to its sample, this clone is medium-sized. This sample includes further DNA sequences coding for the same CDR3. The V and J genes are TRBV6-5 and TRBJ1-1; D call uncertain. This CDR3 has 14 residues. Per germline, CDR1 MNHEY and CDR2 SVGAGI. The V and J ends lost 2 bases and 3 bases respectively, with 10 bases between them. The CDR3 region has the DNA TGTGCCAGCAGTTACAGCTTTTTGGACACTGAAGCTTTCTTT. It translates to CASSYSFLDTEAFF.

The rearrangement uses TRBV5-1 and TRBJ2-1, with D uncertain. CDR1 SGHRS and CDR2 YFSETQ come from the germline V gene. V lost 0 bases to trimming and J lost 6 bases, with 7 bases between them. The CDR3 has 13 amino acids. This chain's CDR3 is CASSLGRLNEQFF. The CDR3 region has the DNA TGCGCCAGCAGCTTGGGACGGCTCAATGAGCAGTTCTTC.

The chain couples TRBV11-3 to TRBJ2-2, with a tentative D call TRBD2 (5 bases). This CDR3 is built from 16 residues. V lost 1 base and J lost 5, with 14 bases in between. In germline, CDR1 is SGHNT, CDR2 YENEEA. The CDR3 region is CASSLGNLAGTGELFF. The CDR3 DNA reads TGTGCCAGCAGCTTAGGAAATCTAGCCGGGACCGGGGAGCTGTTTTTT.

The J gene is TRBJ2-2, the V gene TRBV10-3, with 8 bases matching TRBD2. CDR3 size: 17 residues. CDR1 is ENHRY and CDR2 is SYGVKD in the germline V gene. Losses at the gene ends were 0 bases for V and 8 bases for J; bases not matched to a gene: 11. CDR3 residues: CAISESRLAGSGGELFF. CDR3 nucleotide sequence: TGTGCCATCAGTGAGTCGCGGCTAGCGGGTAGCGGAGGGGAGCTGTTTTTT.

The V call is TRBV11-2, the J call TRBJ2-1; D is possibly TRBD2 (5 bases). Deletions cut 1 base from V and 0 bases from J, with 16 bases between. CDR1 is SGHAT and CDR2 is FQNNGV in the germline V gene. The CDR3 extends over 18 amino acids. CDR3 region: CASSLASSPLNSYNEQFF. DNA for the CDR3: TGTGCCAGCAGCTTAGCTAGCTCCCCTCTAAACTCCTACAATGAGCAGTTCTTC.

The chain employs TRBV18 and TRBJ1-5; D is unclear. Trimming took off 2 bases at V and 7 bases at J, with 9 bases between the two ends. Germline V gene lookup returns CDR1 KGHSH and CDR2 LQKENI. This CDR3 has 13 residues. Here the CDR3 reads CASSPGSEQPQHF. The CDR3 coding sequence is TGTGCCAGCTCACCAGGCAGTGAACAGCCCCAGCATTTT.

This chain joins TRBV18 and TRBJ2-7; the D is unclear. The CDR3 runs to 16 residues. Germline CDR1 KGHSH, CDR2 LQKENI. V shed 1 base and J shed 1 base, with 14 bases lying between them. CDR3 protein: CASSPLRPPQSYEQYF. CDR3 coding DNA: TGTGCCAGCTCACCACTCCGCCCTCCCCAGTCCTACGAGCAGTACTTC.

The rearrangement joins TRBV30 to TRBJ1-3, with 9 bases that match TRBD1. Germline values: CDR1 GTSNPN, CDR2 SVGIG (reference sequence). The CDR3 has 16 residues. V was pared by 5 bases and J by 0 bases, with 8 bases of the junction left unmatched. The CDR3 protein is CAWVRDRASSGNTIYF. CDR3 DNA sequence: TGTGCCTGGGTACGGGACAGGGCGAGCTCTGGAAACACCATATATTTT. The full variable domain, its missing parts supplied by reference TRBV30 and TRBJ1-3, is SQTIHQWPATLVQPVGSPLSLECTVEGTSNPNLYWYRQAAGRGLQLLFYSVGIGQISSEVPQNLSASRPQDRQFILSSKKLLLSDSGFYLCAWVRDRASSGNTIYFGEGSWLTVV.

This chain connects TRBV11-3 to TRBJ2-1; D remains unclear. V was cut by 4 bases and J by 2 bases, with 15 bases left in between. Germline V gene sequence: CDR1 SGHNT, CDR2 YENEEA. This CDR3 is 16 amino acids long. For the CDR3, the DNA is TGTGCCAGCAGCTCTACGAGGAGTCGCGCCTACAATGAGCAGTTCTTC. This codes for CASSSTRSRAYNEQFF.

The chain has TRBV25-1 and TRBJ2-1; D gene uncertain. The CDR3 has 13 residues. Trimming removed 4 bases at V and 1 base at J, with 5 bases between. Germline lookup yields CDR1 MGHDK and CDR2 SYGVNS. The CDR3 DNA reads TGTGCCAGCAGTGCGGCGTCCTACAATGAGCAGTTCTTC. Its translation is CASSAASYNEQFF.

The V call is TRBV10-3, the J call TRBJ2-5; D may be TRBD2 (6 bases). Per germline, CDR1 ENHRY and CDR2 SYGVKD. With 0 bases removed from V and 5 bases from J, the gap between germline ends came to 13 bases. The CDR3 sequence is 15 residues long. CDR3 coding DNA: TGTGCCATCAGTGAGTCCCGGGGGATTGAGGAGACCCAGTACTTC. Translated, it gives CAISESRGIEETQYF.

The V gene is TRBV6-6, the J gene TRBJ1-4, with D possibly matching TRBD1 (5 bases). Trimming took 7 bases from V and 3 from J, leaving 12 bases between them. The CDR3 has 14 residues. Looked up from germline, CDR1 is MNHNY and CDR2 is SVGAGI (reference sequence). CDR3 DNA sequence: TGTGCCAGCACCGCCGGGGACGCTAATGAAAAACTGTTTTTT. This codes for CASTAGDANEKLFF.

V is TRBV7-2 and J is TRBJ1-2, with TRBD1 matching over 9 bases. The germline gives CDR1 SGHTA, CDR2 FQGNSA. The CDR3 loop spans 14 amino acids. The junction had 4 bases not matched to a gene; V was cut back by 4 bases and J by 4 bases. Here the CDR3 DNA reads TGTGCCAGCAGCTGGACAGGGGCCGCCTATGGCTACACCTTC. It encodes CASSWTGAAYGYTF.

The CDR3 loop reads CASSYSEAGTEQYF. The CDR3 DNA reads as TGTGCCAGCAGTTACTCGGAGGCAGGGACCGAGCAGTACTTC. V and J are TRBV6-6 and TRBJ2-7, with D perhaps given as TRBD1 or TRBD2 (5 bases each). Trimming cost V 0 bases and J 6 bases, with 12 bases left between them. Germline assignment: CDR1 MNHNY and CDR2 SVGAGI (reference sequence). This CDR3 is 14 amino acids long.

On this clone: The same CDR3 is also encoded by other DNA sequences in this sample. This chain links TRBV20-1 with TRBJ1-4; D gene uncertain. The germline gives CDR1 DFQATT, CDR2 SNEGSKA (reference sequence). The V and J ends lost 6 bases and 8 bases respectively, with 10 bases between them. The CDR3 covers 11 residues. CDR3 coding DNA: TGCAGTGCCCGGGTGGGGGAAAAACTGTTTTTT. It yields the protein CSARVGEKLFF.

V gene TRBV11-2 combines with J gene TRBJ2-2; TRBD2 aligns across 14 bases. The CDR3 is made up of 17 amino acids. Germline V gene sequence: CDR1 SGHAT, CDR2 FQNNGV. With 6 bases clipped from V and 5 bases from J, the junction kept 8 bases outside the gene matches. CDR3 sequence (DNA): TGTGCCAGCAGGAATATAGGGACTAGCGGGAGAACCGGGGAGCTGTTTTTT. Protein product: CASRNIGTSGRTGELFF.

V gene TRBV7-3 combines with J gene TRBJ2-6; D is undetermined. This CDR3 has 17 residues. Trimming shortened V by 1 base and J by 0 bases, and 10 bases separated the two germline ends. Germline loops: CDR1 SGHTA, CDR2 FQGTGA. The CDR3 nucleotides read TGTGCCAGCAGCTTAATGGGTACAGTCTCTGGGGCCAACGTCCTGACTTTC. This codes for CASSLMGTVSGANVLTF.

The chain has TRBV15 and TRBJ1-3; maybe TRBD1 (5 bases). Per the germline V gene, CDR1 is LNHNV and CDR2 is YYDKDF (reference sequence). Deletions cut 3 bases from V and 0 bases from J, with 12 bases between. This CDR3 has 16 amino acids. CDR3 nucleotides: TGTGCCACCAGCAGGGACACTGGAGTCTCTGGAAACACCATATATTTT. This sequence encodes CATSRDTGVSGNTIYF.

CDR3 DNA: TGTGCCAGCAGCACAACAGGATTCGGGGAGCTGTTTTTT. It is translated as CASSTTGFGELFF. The chain joins TRBV21-1 to TRBJ2-2; TRBD1 was called by the table and not checked on the DNA. TRBV21-1 is given as a pseudogene. This CDR3 is 13 amino acids long.

This chain uses TRBV15 with TRBJ2-5, with a weak D call TRBD1 (6 bases). Germline CDR1 LNHNV, CDR2 YYDKDF (reference sequence). Trimming cost V 5 bases and J 5 bases, with 21 bases left between them. The CDR3 contains 16 residues. The CDR3 region is CATSPGAQQGVETQYF. CDR3 nucleotide sequence: TGTGCCACCAGCCCCGGCGCCCAACAGGGAGTGGAGACCCAGTACTTC.